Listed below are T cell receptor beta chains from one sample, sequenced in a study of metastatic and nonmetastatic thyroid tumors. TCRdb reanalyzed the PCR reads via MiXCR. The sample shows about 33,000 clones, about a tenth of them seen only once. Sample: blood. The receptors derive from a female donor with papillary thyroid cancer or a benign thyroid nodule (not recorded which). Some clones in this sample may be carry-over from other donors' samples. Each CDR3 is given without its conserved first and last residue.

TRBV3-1,ASSQVSAQPF
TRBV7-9,ASSSPAGVNEQF
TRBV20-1,SANREPAGDEQY
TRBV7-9,ASSKEGGRNTEAF
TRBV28,ASSLLRMLSNQPQH
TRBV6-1,ASRGRQGATGELF
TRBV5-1,ASSSGLAGGPDTQY
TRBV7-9,ASSGSVNTEAF
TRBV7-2,ASSLLPIWGQSSYEQY
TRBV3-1,ASSRSSALEYNEQF
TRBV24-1,ATSLPGQVSTDTQY
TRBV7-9,ASSPGTLDYNEQF
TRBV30,AWSVEWAYGYT
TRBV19,ASSIFSGGGSYNEQF
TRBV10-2,ASSEGQGDEKLF
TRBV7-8,ASSLAFGGLYQQF
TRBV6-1,ASSSGDYGYT
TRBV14,ASSQAGTSASSYEQY
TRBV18,ASSPSGTSYEQY
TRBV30,AWTPGGSSGNTIY
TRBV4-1,ASSQEGTGGSYGYT
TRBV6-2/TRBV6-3,ASSSPSAGPRGEQF
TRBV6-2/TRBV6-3,ASSYQTGTIYEQY
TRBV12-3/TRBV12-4,ASSPDQGLHSSYEQY
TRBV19,ASSMKGGGTQY
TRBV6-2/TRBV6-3,ASTPLAGGEAF
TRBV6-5,ASSYSDNYEQY
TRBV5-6,ASSSGQGAYERY
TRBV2,ASSPMIAEPPETQY
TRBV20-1,SDASSYYEQF
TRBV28,ASSLGFSRGLAGNTIY
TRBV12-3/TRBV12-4,ASSLASGIRNTGELF
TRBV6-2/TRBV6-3,ASSRAWAGGRNEQY
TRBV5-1,ASSPTPGLAVIGAYEQY
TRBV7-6,ASSFSAVGNEQF
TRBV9,ASSGSVNSYEQY
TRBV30,AWRPGIRETQY
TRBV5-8,ASSLGVSGRLE
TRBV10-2,ASSERQGARGELF
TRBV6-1,ASSPRGFGYT
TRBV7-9,ASSSPTLAGGPFINNEQF
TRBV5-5,ASSLQAGAEAF
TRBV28,ASSRLAGGQREQY
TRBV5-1,ASRLNTGGDYGYT
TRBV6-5,ASSSGVLQSYEQY
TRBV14,ASSPERGLPYEQY
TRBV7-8,ASSLATGSYGYT